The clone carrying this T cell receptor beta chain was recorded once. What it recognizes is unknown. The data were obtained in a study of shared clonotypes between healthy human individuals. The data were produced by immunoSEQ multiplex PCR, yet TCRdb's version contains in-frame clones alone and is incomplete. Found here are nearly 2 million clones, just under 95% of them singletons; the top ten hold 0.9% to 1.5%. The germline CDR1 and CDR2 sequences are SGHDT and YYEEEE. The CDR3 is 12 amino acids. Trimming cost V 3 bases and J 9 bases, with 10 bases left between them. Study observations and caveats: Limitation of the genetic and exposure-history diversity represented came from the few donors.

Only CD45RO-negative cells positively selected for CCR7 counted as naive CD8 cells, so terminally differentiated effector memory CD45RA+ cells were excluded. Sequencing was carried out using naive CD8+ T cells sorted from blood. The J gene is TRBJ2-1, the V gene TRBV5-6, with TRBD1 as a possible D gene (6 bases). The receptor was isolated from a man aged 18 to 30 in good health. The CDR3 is CASSWGPVEQFF. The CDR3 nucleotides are TGTGCCAGCAGCTGGGGGCCGGTTGAGCAGTTCTTC.